This T cell receptor (beta chain) is from a study of blood T cell repertoires in COVID-19. Study information: The United States, Italy and Spain were the sources of the acute and convalescent COVID-19 samples.

As originally analysed: Amplifying reference gene primers gave estimates of nucleated cell counts. Here immunoSEQ multiplex PCR was the method, and the copy in TCRdb shows in-frame clones only, minus some. D and trimming come from the DNA, and the V and J calls and clone size come from that table. This sample has under 300,000 clones; roughly 82% occur once, and the top ten carry about 12%. The germline gives CDR1 SGHAT, CDR2 FQDESV (reference sequence). The CDR3 runs to 15 residues. The V and J ends lost 3 bases and 7 bases respectively, with 16 bases between them. The V and J genes are TRBV11-1 and TRBJ2-1; a possible D gene is TRBD1 (5 bases). The sequencing sample was made of peripheral blood. This sequence originates from an elderly man with acute or convalescent COVID-19. The CDR3 coding sequence is TGTGCCAGCAGCTTGGCGGTAGTAGGGGAAAATGAGCAGTTCTTC. This translates into CASSLAVVGENEQFF.